A single sample is the source of the 5 T cell receptor beta chains below, sequenced in a study of cytomegalovirus exposure and HLA in healthy donors. Amplification used 60 Vbeta primers and 13 Jbeta primers. Profiled with immunoSEQ multiplex PCR; TCRdb holds only in-frame clones, not every one. The sample shows some 200,000 clones, 55% to 75% of them seen only once. Sequencing was performed on PBMCs. Receptors were obtained from a man aged 40-55 years in good health and CMV-seropositive.

The table lists this clone with a few counts. The rearrangement uses TRBV15 and TRBJ2-1; 8 bases agree with TRBD2. The length of the CDR3 is 15 residues. V dropped 3 bases and J dropped 9; count of bases not matched to a gene: 10. Germline V lookup: CDR1 LNHNV, CDR2 YYDKDF (reference sequence). The CDR3 region has the DNA TGTGCCACCAGCAGGGGTGGGCTAGCGGGCGGTGAGCAGTTCTTC. Amino acid sequence: CATSRGGLAGGEQFF.

The chain is built from TRBV9 and TRBJ2-5, with D uncertain. The closer fit of TRBJ2-7 to the DNA end suggests the J call may be wrong. Looked up from germline, CDR1 is SGDLS and CDR2 is YYNGEE. The CDR3 is 14 amino acids. The CDR3 DNA reads as TGTGCCAGCAGCGCCGACTGGAGCTCCTACGAGCAGTACTTC. This translates into CASSADWSSYEQYF.

This clone was counted a single time. The chain couples TRBV5-1 to TRBJ1-3; the match to TRBD1 covers 7 bases. J gave up 4 bases and V 4 bases, and 14 bases lay outside the gene matches. Germline values: CDR1 SGHRS, CDR2 YFSETQ. This CDR3 is 17 amino acids long. CDR3: CASSSGQEYFSGNTIYF. The DNA for the CDR3 is TGCGCCAGCAGCAGTGGACAGGAATACTTCTCCGGAAACACCATATATTTT.

V and J are TRBV5-8 and TRBJ1-4; the D gene is possibly TRBD1 (6 bases). V was trimmed by 0 bases and J by 14 bases, leaving 17 bases between them. This CDR3 is 14 amino acids long. Germline lookup yields CDR1 SGHTS and CDR2 YDEGEE. This chain's CDR3 is CASSLVRDNEVLFF. The CDR3 DNA is TGTGCCAGCAGCTTGGTCAGGGACAATGAGGTGCTGTTTTTT.

The genes are TRBV15 and TRBJ1-4; 10 nucleotides align to TRBD1. V lost 7 bases and J lost 7; bases outside the gene matches: 9. CDR1 is LNHNV, CDR2 YYDKDF, per germline (reference sequence). The CDR3 extends over 15 amino acids. DNA of the CDR3: TGTGCCACCACGCGGGGACAGGGGCAAGGTGAAAAACTGTTTTTT. It specifies CATTRGQGQGEKLFF.